The clone carrying this T cell receptor beta chain was counted at least ten times. Its matching antigen is unknown. This sample was included in a study of T cells after yellow fever vaccination. Study context: The SMART-Seq v4 Ultra Low Input method served to prepare the low-cell-number fractions.

Conversion of TCR transcripts into cDNA relied on 5'RACE template switching, which added a universal primer site and UMIs. TCRdb processed the 5' RACE reads anew with MiXCR; each CDR3 protein has one entry. Among under 350,000 distinct CDR3 sequences listed, about 4% were seen once. Study-level findings and limits: FACS-sorted repertoires could harbor abundant contaminating bulk-population clonotypes. There was a small share of clonotypes that showed up in both the CD4 and CD8 compartments.

Sample: PBMCs, taken 5 days after the yellow fever booster vaccination. The TCR comes from a man aged 18 to 29 who received the YFV17D yellow fever vaccine.

The CDR3 nucleotides are TGCGCCAGCAGCTTACATACCGGCGGCGGAGGCTACACCTTC. Amino acids: CASSLHTGGGGYTF. J is TRBJ1-2 and V is TRBV4-1; D unresolved. Germline-derived CDR1 and CDR2 are MGHRA and YSYEKL. V was cut by 5 bases and J by 8 bases, with 18 bases left in between. The CDR3 spans 14 residues.